The 5 T cell receptor beta chains below were found in one sample sequenced in a study of Ad26.COV2.S vaccination and SARS-CoV-2 variants (dated by TCRdb to the early 2020s). The library was generated by the immunoSEQ multiplex PCR assay. Sourced from immuneACCESS, this table was stored by TCRdb with only in-frame sequences that have V and J called. A share of the clones is absent; for the studies checked, an unresolved V gene accounts for under half, and the remainder has no known explanation. The sample table records roughly 420,000 clones; roughly 87% of these occur just once. Around 2.5% of the sample rests with the top ten. Interpreted using the paper, the treatment or condition label stands for: some 19 received Ad26.COV2.S at low or high dose, single or two shots; roughly 5 received placebo; per-sample allocation not given. Repertoires of vaccine and placebo recipients were sequenced from samples collected on day 63 after the first injection.

The starting material was peripheral blood, obtained in a trial of Ad26.COV2.S vaccine versus placebo. The source of these receptors is a person aged 18 to 65 who received the Ad26.COV2.S COVID-19 vaccine or a placebo.

The chain links TRBV4-3 to TRBJ2-3; 15 bases match TRBD2. Trimming at V came to 4 bases and at J to 0 bases, leaving 11 bases not matched to a gene. CDR3 size: 20 residues. Germline loops: CDR1 LGHNA, CDR2 YSLEER. The CDR3 sequence: CASSRILGTSGGSSTDTQYF. In nucleotides, the CDR3 is TGCGCCAGCAGCCGCATTCTCGGGACTAGCGGGGGGTCAAGCACAGATACGCAGTATTTT.

V is TRBV15 and J is TRBJ2-1, with D possibly TRBD1 on 6 matching bases. CDR1 and CDR2 (germline): LNHNV, YYDKDF (reference sequence). Trimming took off 5 bases at V and 1 base at J, with 12 bases between the two ends. CDR3 length: 15 residues. CDR3 region: CATSGSRGSYNEQFF. The CDR3, as DNA: TGTGCCACCAGCGGGTCCAGGGGATCCTACAATGAGCAGTTCTTC.

The chain combines TRBV30 with TRBJ2-1; 10 bases are shared with TRBD2. With V trimmed by 2 bases and J by 6 bases, 4 bases remained unmatched. Germline CDR1 GTSNPN, CDR2 SVGIG (reference sequence). The CDR3 covers 14 residues. For the CDR3, the DNA is TGTGCCTGGAGTCTCGGGACTAGCGCCAATGAGCAGTTCTTC. Amino acids: CAWSLGTSANEQFF.

The V call is TRBV5-8, the J call TRBJ1-1; a weak D match, TRBD1 (5 bases). CDR1 and CDR2 from the germline V gene are SGHTS and YDEGEE. The CDR3 totals 15 residues. Between the trimmed V and J ends, which lost 0 bases and 10 bases, there was a span of 19 bases. The CDR3 protein is CASSLGMGLSRTAFF. CDR3 DNA sequence: TGTGCCAGCAGCTTGGGTATGGGACTCTCCAGAACAGCTTTCTTT.

The CDR3 is CASHRGGTGELFF. CDR3 in DNA: TGTGCCAGCCACAGGGGGGGCACCGGGGAGCTGTTTTTT. This chain uses TRBV2 with TRBJ2-2, with a possible D match to TRBD1 (8 bases). The germline V gene encodes CDR1 SNHLY and CDR2 FYNNEI. The V end lost 8 bases, the J end lost 4 bases, and 11 bases lay between the germline ends. The CDR3 loop spans 13 amino acids.